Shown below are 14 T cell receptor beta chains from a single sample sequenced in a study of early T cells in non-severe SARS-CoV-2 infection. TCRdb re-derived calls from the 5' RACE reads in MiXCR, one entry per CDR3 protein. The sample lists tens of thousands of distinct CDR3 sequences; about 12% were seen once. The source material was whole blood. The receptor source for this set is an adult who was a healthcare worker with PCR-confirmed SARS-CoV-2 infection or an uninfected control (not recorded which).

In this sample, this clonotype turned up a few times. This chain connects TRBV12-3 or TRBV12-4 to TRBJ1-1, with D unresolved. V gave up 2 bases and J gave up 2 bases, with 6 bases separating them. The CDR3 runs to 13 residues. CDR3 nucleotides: TGTGCCAGCAGTTTACCGCAAAACACTGAAGCTTTCTTT. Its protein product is CASSLPQNTEAFF.

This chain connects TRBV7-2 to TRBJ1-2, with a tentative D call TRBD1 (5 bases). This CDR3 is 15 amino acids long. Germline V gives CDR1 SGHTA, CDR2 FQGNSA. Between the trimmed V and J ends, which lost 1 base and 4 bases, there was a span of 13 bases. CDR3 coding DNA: TGTGCCAGCAGCTTAGGATGGGACGCATCCTATGGCTACACCTTC. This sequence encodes CASSLGWDASYGYTF.

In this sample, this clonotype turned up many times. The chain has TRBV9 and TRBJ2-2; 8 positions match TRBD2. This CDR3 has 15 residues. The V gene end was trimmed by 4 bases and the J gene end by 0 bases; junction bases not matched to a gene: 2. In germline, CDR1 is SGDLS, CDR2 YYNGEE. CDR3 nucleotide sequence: TGTGCCAGCAGCACGGGGGGGACGAACACCGGGGAGCTGTTTTTT. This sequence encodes CASSTGGTNTGELFF.

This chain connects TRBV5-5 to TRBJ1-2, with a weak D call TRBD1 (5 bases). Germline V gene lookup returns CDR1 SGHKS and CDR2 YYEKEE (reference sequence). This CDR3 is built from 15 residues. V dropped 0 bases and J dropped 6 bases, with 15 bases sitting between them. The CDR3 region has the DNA TGTGCCAGCAGCTTGGAGGGTACAGGAAGACATGGCTACACCTTC. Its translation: CASSLEGTGRHGYTF.

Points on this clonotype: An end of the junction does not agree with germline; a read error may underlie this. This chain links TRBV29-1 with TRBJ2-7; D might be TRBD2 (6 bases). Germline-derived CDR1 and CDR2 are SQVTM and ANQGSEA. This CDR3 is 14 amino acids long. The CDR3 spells CSVTKGTSSYVQYF. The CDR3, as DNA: TGCAGCGTAACTAAAGGGACTTCGTCCTACGTGCAGTACTTC.

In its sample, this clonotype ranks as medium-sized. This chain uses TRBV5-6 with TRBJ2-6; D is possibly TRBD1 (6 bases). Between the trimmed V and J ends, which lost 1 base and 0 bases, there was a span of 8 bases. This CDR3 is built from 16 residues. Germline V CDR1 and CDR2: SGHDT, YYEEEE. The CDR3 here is CASSLRGISGANVLTF. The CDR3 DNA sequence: TGTGCCAGCAGCTTGAGGGGGATCTCTGGGGCCAACGTCCTGACTTTC.

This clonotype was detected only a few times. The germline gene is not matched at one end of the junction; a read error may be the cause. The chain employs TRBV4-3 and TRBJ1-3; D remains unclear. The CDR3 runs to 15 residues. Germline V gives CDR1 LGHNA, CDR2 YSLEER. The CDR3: CASSQEGSSENTIYF. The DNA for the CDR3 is TGCGCCAGCAGCCAAGAAGGGTCCTCTGAAAACACCATATATTTT.

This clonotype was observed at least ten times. The CDR3 nucleotides read TGTGCCAGTAGTAATCGGGCGGCGGGACCATCCTACGAGCAGTACTTC. Encoded protein: CASSNRAAGPSYEQYF. The V and J genes are TRBV19 and TRBJ2-7, with D perhaps matching TRBD2 (6 bases). The V end lost 4 bases, the J end lost 1 base, and 17 bases lay between the germline ends. The CDR3 has 16 amino acids. Germline values: CDR1 LNHDA, CDR2 SQIVND (reference sequence).

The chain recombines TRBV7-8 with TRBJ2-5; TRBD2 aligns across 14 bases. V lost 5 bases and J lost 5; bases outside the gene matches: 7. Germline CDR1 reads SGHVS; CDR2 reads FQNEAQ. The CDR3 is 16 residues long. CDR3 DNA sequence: TGTGCCAGCAGCGGCGGGACTAGCGGGAGCGGGGAGACCCAGTACTTC. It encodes CASSGGTSGSGETQYF. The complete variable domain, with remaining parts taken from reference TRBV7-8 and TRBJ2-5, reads GAGVSQSPRYKVAKRGQDVALRCDPISGHVSLFWYQQALGQGPEFLTYFQNEAQLDKSGLPSDRFFAERPEGSVSTLKIQRTQQEDSAVYLCASSGGTSGSGETQYFGPGTRLLVL.

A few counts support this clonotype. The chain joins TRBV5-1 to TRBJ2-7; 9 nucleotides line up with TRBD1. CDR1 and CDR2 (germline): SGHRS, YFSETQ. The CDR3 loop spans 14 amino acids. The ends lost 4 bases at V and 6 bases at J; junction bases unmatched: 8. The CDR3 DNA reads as TGCGCCAGCAGCGGGACAGGGAGTTACGCCGAGCAGTACTTC. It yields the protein CASSGTGSYAEQYF.

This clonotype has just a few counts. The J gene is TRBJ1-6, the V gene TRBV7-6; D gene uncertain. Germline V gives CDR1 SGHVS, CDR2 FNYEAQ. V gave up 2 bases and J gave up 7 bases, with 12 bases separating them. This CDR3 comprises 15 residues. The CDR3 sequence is CASSLLRTENSPLHF. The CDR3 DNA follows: TGTGCCAGCAGCTTACTTAGGACGGAAAATTCACCCCTCCACTTT.

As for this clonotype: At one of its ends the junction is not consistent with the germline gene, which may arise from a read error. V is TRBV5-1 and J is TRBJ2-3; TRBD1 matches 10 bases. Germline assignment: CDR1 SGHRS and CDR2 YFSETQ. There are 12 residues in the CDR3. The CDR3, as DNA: TGCGCCAGCAGACGGGACAGGGGATCGAAGGATTTT. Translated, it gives CASRRDRGSKDF.

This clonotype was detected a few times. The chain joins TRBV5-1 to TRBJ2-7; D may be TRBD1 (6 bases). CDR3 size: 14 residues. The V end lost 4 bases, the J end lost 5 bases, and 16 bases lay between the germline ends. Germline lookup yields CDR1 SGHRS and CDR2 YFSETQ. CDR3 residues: CASSPTGFLDEQYF. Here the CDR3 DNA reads TGCGCCAGCAGCCCCACAGGGTTCCTCGACGAGCAGTACTTC. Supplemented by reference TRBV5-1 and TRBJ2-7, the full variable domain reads KAGVTQTPRYLIKTRGQQVTLSCSPISGHRSVSWYQQTPGQGLQFLFEYFSETQRNKGNFPGRFSGRQFSNSRSEMNVSTLELGDSALYLCASSPTGFLDEQYFGPGTRLTVT.

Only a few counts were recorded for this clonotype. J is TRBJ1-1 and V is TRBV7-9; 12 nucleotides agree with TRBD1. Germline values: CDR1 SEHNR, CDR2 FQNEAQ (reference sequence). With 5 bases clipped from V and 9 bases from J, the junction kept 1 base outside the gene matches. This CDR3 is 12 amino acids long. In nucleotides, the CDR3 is TGTGCCAGCAGCGGGACAGGGGGCCAAGCTTTCTTT. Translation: CASSGTGGQAFF. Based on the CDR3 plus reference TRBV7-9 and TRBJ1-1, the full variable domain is DTGVSQNPRHKITKRGQNVTFRCDPISEHNRLYWYRQTLGQGPEFLTYFQNEAQLEKSRLLSDRFSAERPKGSFSTLEIQRTEQGDSAMYLCASSGTGGQAFFGQGTRLTVV.